The sequence of this TCR beta chain was determined in a study of identifying expanded T cells in peripheral blood. Study results and caveats: Across healthy donors, higher total template counts meant significantly greater approximately two-week count variance. Over approximately two and four weeks, about 16 and 19 clones changed, versus approximately 1.1 between replicates.

The data were produced by immunoSEQ multiplex PCR, yet TCRdb's version contains in-frame clones alone and is incomplete. The table shows 70,000 to 100,000 clones, with around 87% occurring only once. As for this clone: The antigen is unknown.

This receptor was taken from a person between 18 and 70 years old in good health. The sample taken for sequencing was blood.

CDR3 DNA sequence: TGTGCCAGCAGCGCCCACAGGGTAGGAGACACTGAAGCTTTCTTT. Its translation: CASSAHRVGDTEAFF. This rearrangement joins TRBV7-2 to TRBJ1-1; D might be TRBD1 (6 bases). Germline V lookup: CDR1 SGHTA, CDR2 FQGNSA. The CDR3 is 15 amino acids. Trimming cost V 5 bases and J 3 bases, with 16 bases left between them.